Following are 18 T cell receptor beta chains from one sample sequenced in a study of cytomegalovirus exposure and HLA in healthy donors. The method was immunoSEQ multiplex PCR; TCRdb's version includes in-frame clones alone and lacks a portion of them. The top ten clones hold 20% of a sample with 90,000 or so clones, about 85% of them seen once. Input material: PBMCs. All receptors come from a man between 18 and 29 years old in good health and CMV-seropositive.

Note on this clone: The CDR3 end shows no conserved phenylalanine or tryptophan, and so a read error is likely. Because the CDR3's place on the DNA is in doubt, the DNA is left out and the CDR3 is given as listed by TCRdb. This chain links TRBV6-6 with TRBJ1-2; TRBD1 is taken as the D call from the table, unchecked against the DNA. Germline values: CDR1 MNHNY, CDR2 SVGAGI (reference sequence). The CDR3 has 13 residues if both end residues are counted. The CDR3 reads CASSSYGQGKVAV.

This clone was seen a single time. V usage is TRBV5-8 and J usage is TRBJ1-1; D is unclear. Trimming left V 2 bases short and J 0 bases short, with 5 bases between. This CDR3 has 13 residues. CDR1 is SGHTS, CDR2 YDEGEE, per germline. The CDR3 coding sequence is TGTGCCAGCAGCTTTGTCATGAACACTGAAGCTTTCTTT. Protein sequence: CASSFVMNTEAFF.

The chain links TRBV7-9 to TRBJ2-7, with 8 positions matching TRBD2. V shed 1 base, J shed 5 bases, and the junction held 16 bases outside the gene matches. In germline, CDR1 is SEHNR, CDR2 FQNEAQ (reference sequence). The CDR3 loop spans 18 amino acids. The CDR3 protein is CASSLGAQGAGEGHEQYV. The CDR3 DNA is TGTGCCAGCAGCTTAGGGGCCCAGGGAGCGGGAGAGGGCCACGAGCAGTACGTC.

V usage is TRBV7-6 and J usage is TRBJ2-7, with 7 bases fitting TRBD2. Germline loops: CDR1 SGHVS, CDR2 FNYEAQ. The junction had 2 bases not matched to a gene; V was cut back by 1 base and J by 2 bases. The CDR3 contains 14 residues. CDR3 bases: TGTGCCAGCAGCTTAGGGGGGAGGGCCTACGAGCAGTACTTC. Residues: CASSLGGRAYEQYF.

The chain uses TRBV5-1 and TRBJ2-1, with D maybe TRBD2 (7 bases). Germline CDR1 and CDR2: SGHRS and YFSETQ. Between the trimmed V and J ends, which lost 2 bases and 9 bases, there was a span of 21 bases. The CDR3 covers 16 residues. The CDR3 sequence is CASSFTFAGAGGEQFF. Here the CDR3 DNA reads TGCGCCAGCAGCTTTACTTTTGCGGGGGCGGGTGGTGAGCAGTTCTTC.

The V and J genes are TRBV5-1 and TRBJ2-5, with D perhaps matching TRBD1 (6 bases). Germline V gives CDR1 SGHRS, CDR2 YFSETQ. V dropped 0 bases and J dropped 2 bases, with 8 bases sitting between them. This CDR3 spans 14 amino acids. This CDR3 is CASSLGTAQETQYF. Here the CDR3 DNA reads TGCGCCAGCAGCTTGGGGACAGCTCAAGAGACCCAGTACTTC.

This clone is a singleton in its sample. V and J are TRBV2 and TRBJ2-1, with 10 bases identical to TRBD2. CDR1 is SNHLY, CDR2 FYNNEI, per germline. CDR3 length: 15 amino acids. With 5 bases clipped from V and 4 bases from J, the junction kept 5 bases outside the gene matches. As DNA, the CDR3 is TGTGCCAGCAGTTTACTAGCGGGACGATACAATGAGCAGTTCTTC. This codes for CASSLLAGRYNEQFF.

The chain uses TRBV2 and TRBJ2-7; 10 bases are a match to TRBD1. CDR1 and CDR2 (germline): SNHLY, FYNNEI. Trimming cost V 6 bases and J 4 bases; bases outside gene matches: 6. This CDR3 is 14 amino acids long. CDR3 nucleotide sequence: TGTGCCAGCAGCCCCGGACAGGGGGGATACGAGCAGTACTTC. This encodes CASSPGQGGYEQYF.

The V call is TRBV19, the J call TRBJ1-1; TRBD1 matches 8 bases. The V segment lost 4 bases and the J segment 4 bases; nucleotides outside the gene matches: 8. Germline V CDR1 and CDR2: LNHDA, SQIVND (reference sequence). CDR3 length equals 15 residues. This CDR3 reads CASSTGQGGGTEAFF. Here the CDR3 DNA reads TGTGCCAGTAGTACCGGACAGGGAGGTGGCACTGAAGCTTTCTTT.

The chain has TRBV5-1 and TRBJ2-7; 10 nucleotides align to TRBD2. The CDR3 spans 14 residues. The junction had 3 bases not matched to a gene; V was cut back by 4 bases and J by 2 bases. Germline V lookup: CDR1 SGHRS, CDR2 YFSETQ. The CDR3 here is CASSPGLAAYEQYF. DNA for the CDR3: TGCGCCAGCAGCCCCGGACTAGCGGCCTACGAGCAGTACTTC.

The genes are TRBV14 and TRBJ2-3; the D gene is possibly TRBD2 (5 bases). Per germline, CDR1 SGHDN and CDR2 FVKESK. This CDR3 spans 15 amino acids. V gave up 2 bases and J gave up 5 bases, with 14 bases separating them. The CDR3 DNA reads as TGTGCCAGCAGCCAACTCGCGTCAGGAGGAGATACGCAGTATTTT. It specifies CASSQLASGGDTQYF.

This clone was found once. V gene TRBV6-1 combines with J gene TRBJ1-2; TRBD1 agrees at 9 bases. Trimming removed 7 bases from V and 8 bases from J; junction bases left unmatched: 8. The CDR3 has 13 residues. CDR1 is MNHNS and CDR2 is SASEGT in the germline V gene. The CDR3, as DNA: TGTGCCAGCACCCTCGGACAGGGGTGGGGCTACACCTTC. Residues: CASTLGQGWGYTF.

V is TRBV2 and J is TRBJ2-7; a possible D gene is TRBD2 (6 bases). Germline values: CDR1 SNHLY, CDR2 FYNNEI. The CDR3 extends over 15 amino acids. Trimming left V 1 base short and J 4 bases short, with 14 bases between. CDR3: CASSEEKTAGYEQYF. In DNA form, the CDR3 reads TGTGCCAGCAGTGAAGAAAAGACAGCGGGTTACGAGCAGTACTTC.

V usage is TRBV27 and J usage is TRBJ2-1, with 11 bases that match TRBD2. V dropped 5 bases and J dropped 3; count of bases not matched to a gene: 3. Per germline, CDR1 MNHEY and CDR2 SMNVEV (reference sequence). This CDR3 contains 15 residues. This CDR3 reads CASSLAGGHYNEQFF. The CDR3 region has the DNA TGTGCCAGCAGTCTAGCGGGAGGACACTACAATGAGCAGTTCTTC.

This chain connects TRBV6-5 to TRBJ1-2, with 9 bases fitting TRBD1. The V gene's germline CDR1 is MNHEY and CDR2 SVGAGI. J gave up 5 bases and V 5 bases, and 6 bases lay outside the gene matches. The CDR3 runs to 14 residues. CDR3: CASSPPGQGYGYTF. For the CDR3, the DNA is TGTGCCAGCAGTCCTCCGGGACAGGGTTATGGCTACACCTTC.

The chain uses TRBV2 and TRBJ2-1, with D possibly matching TRBD1 (5 bases). Trimming took 6 bases from V and 4 from J, leaving 13 bases between them. The CDR3 consists of 14 residues. Germline V lookup: CDR1 SNHLY, CDR2 FYNNEI. CDR3 sequence (DNA): TGTGCCAGCAGACCCCCCAGGGCTTACAATGAGCAGTTCTTC. This sequence encodes CASRPPRAYNEQFF.

J is TRBJ2-7 and V is TRBV7-3, with a tentative D call TRBD1 (5 bases). The V end was cut by 3 bases, the J end by 2 bases, with 14 bases between. The length of the CDR3 is 15 residues. Germline assignment: CDR1 SGHTA and CDR2 FQGTGA. This CDR3 reads CASSFSAGPPYEQYF. The CDR3 nucleotides read TGTGCCAGCAGCTTTAGTGCAGGGCCCCCCTACGAGCAGTACTTC.

The chain couples TRBV7-2 to TRBJ2-1; D unclear. The V and J ends lost 8 bases and 2 bases respectively, with 16 bases between them. This CDR3 comprises 15 residues. CDR1 is SGHTA and CDR2 is FQGNSA in the germline V gene. The CDR3 bases are TGTGCCAGCGGCCAGTCTAGTACCGCCTACAATGAGCAGTTCTTC. Its translation: CASGQSSTAYNEQFF.